The 24 T cell receptor beta chains presented below share a single source sample, sequenced in a study of T cell clones after liver transplantation. Produced via immunoSEQ multiplex PCR; TCRdb's table is partial and in-frame only. The repertoire consists of roughly 50,000 clones, with around 85% occurring once and the leading ten covering about 8.9%. Material: CD4+ T cells from blood, obtained before liver transplant. The receptor source for this set is a human donor who received a liver transplant.

The gene calls are TRBV9 and TRBJ1-1; 7 bases are shared with TRBD1. Trimming cost V 0 bases and J 1 base; bases outside gene matches: 3. Germline V gives CDR1 SGDLS, CDR2 YYNGEE. There are 15 residues in the CDR3. CDR3 sequence reads: CASSVEAGGNTEAFF. The CDR3 nucleotides read TGTGCCAGCAGCGTAGAAGCAGGGGGGAACACTGAAGCTTTCTTT.

The V gene is TRBV11-3, the J gene TRBJ1-1; D is unresolved. Germline V gives CDR1 SGHNT, CDR2 YENEEA. This CDR3 comprises 13 residues. Trimming cost V 3 bases and J 2 bases, with 7 bases left between them. The CDR3 DNA reads TGTGCCAGCAGCTTGACGGTTAACACTGAAGCTTTCTTT. Its translation is CASSLTVNTEAFF.

This clone was seen once. The V call is TRBV5-1, the J call TRBJ2-1; D gene unclear. Trimming pared 6 bases from V and 0 bases from J, leaving 10 bases between. The CDR3 sequence is 14 residues long. The V gene's germline CDR1 is SGHRS and CDR2 YFSETQ. CDR3 in amino acids: CASTRASSYNEQFF. CDR3 in DNA: TGCGCCAGCACACGGGCAAGCTCCTACAATGAGCAGTTCTTC.

The CDR3 loop reads CASSPIAGDTGELFF. DNA of the CDR3: TGTGCCAGCAGCCCTATAGCGGGAGACACCGGGGAGCTGTTTTTT. The chain uses TRBV5-4 and TRBJ2-2, with 9 bases lining up with TRBD2. Germline assignment: CDR1 SGHNT and CDR2 YYREEE (reference sequence). CDR3 length: 15 residues. Germline trimming cut 4 bases from V and 3 bases from J; bases unmatched to any gene: 4.

The rearrangement uses TRBV29-1 and TRBJ2-5, with D perhaps TRBD1 (6 bases). Per germline, CDR1 SQVTM and CDR2 ANQGSEA. Trimming removed 2 bases from V and 5 bases from J, with 9 bases in between. This CDR3 is 12 amino acids long. CDR3 residues: CSVEQGMETQYF. CDR3 bases: TGCAGCGTTGAACAGGGGATGGAGACCCAGTACTTC. The full variable domain, with the rest looked up from reference TRBV29-1 and TRBJ2-5, is SAVISQKPSRDICQRGTSLTIQCQVDSQVTMMFWYRQQPGQSLTLIATANQGSEATYESGFVIDKFPISRPNLTFSTLTVSNMSPEDSSIYLCSVEQGMETQYFGPGTRLLVL.

The V and J genes are TRBV6-6 and TRBJ2-5, with D possibly being TRBD1 (7 bases). Per the germline V gene, CDR1 is MNHNY and CDR2 is SVGAGI (reference sequence). V dropped 7 bases and J dropped 5 bases, with 17 bases sitting between them. This CDR3 is 14 amino acids long. The CDR3 nucleotides read TGTGCCAGCACCCAGGGGGGAGCGAGCGAGACCCAGTACTTC. It specifies CASTQGGASETQYF.

The chain recombines TRBV15 with TRBJ1-1; the D gene is possibly TRBD1 (5 bases). The ends were cut back, 0 bases at V and 4 bases at J, with 9 bases in the middle. Germline loops: CDR1 LNHNV, CDR2 YYDKDF (reference sequence). The CDR3 totals 14 residues. The CDR3 region has the DNA TGTGCCACCAGCAGAGATCGGGGGGGCACTGAAGCTTTCTTT. Amino acid sequence: CATSRDRGGTEAFF.

The genes are TRBV5-1 and TRBJ1-1, with a tentative D call TRBD1 (6 bases). CDR3 length: 15 residues. CDR1 SGHRS and CDR2 YFSETQ come from the germline V gene. V was trimmed by 0 bases and J by 5 bases, leaving 14 bases between them. CDR3 coding DNA: TGCGCCAGCAGCTTGGGCGGGGGCGAGGTGACTGAAGCTTTCTTT. It codes for CASSLGGGEVTEAFF.

This chain joins TRBV29-1 and TRBJ2-1; the D gene is possibly TRBD2 (5 bases). In germline, CDR1 is SQVTM, CDR2 ANQGSEA. The V end was cut by 6 bases, the J end by 6 bases, with 21 bases between. The CDR3 extends over 15 amino acids. The CDR3 is CSVRTPVLESNEQFF. CDR3 nucleotide sequence: TGCAGCGTCCGAACCCCGGTACTAGAGAGCAATGAGCAGTTCTTC.

This clone occurred once. V usage is TRBV5-1 and J usage is TRBJ2-3; a possible D gene is TRBD2 (6 bases). Germline V CDR1 and CDR2: SGHRS, YFSETQ. CDR3 length equals 16 residues. V shed 0 bases and J shed 2 bases, with 13 bases lying between them. Written as DNA, the CDR3 is TGCGCCAGCAGCTTGGTCAGCGGGTCTTTCACAGATACGCAGTATTTT. Amino acids: CASSLVSGSFTDTQYF.

The chain employs TRBV19 and TRBJ2-1; 9 bases align to TRBD2. This CDR3 is 18 amino acids long. CDR1 and CDR2 (germline): LNHDA, SQIVND (reference sequence). With V trimmed by 7 bases and J by 0 bases, 13 bases remained unmatched. The CDR3 nucleotides read TGTGCCAGTATGGACCGCAGCGCGGGAGGGGGCTCCTACAATGAGCAGTTCTTC. It encodes CASMDRSAGGGSYNEQFF.

The chain links TRBV7-3 to TRBJ2-1; 7 nucleotides align to TRBD2. This CDR3 is built from 15 residues. Germline V gives CDR1 SGHTA, CDR2 FQGTGA. With 1 base clipped from V and 8 bases from J, the junction kept 8 bases outside the gene matches. The chain's CDR3 is CASSLMPTSEDEQFF. CDR3 bases: TGTGCCAGCAGCTTAATGCCTACTAGCGAGGATGAGCAGTTCTTC. Based on the CDR3 plus reference TRBV7-3 and TRBJ2-1, the full variable domain is GAGVSQTPSNKVTEKGKYVELRCDPISGHTALYWYRQSLGQGPEFLIYFQGTGAADDSGLPNDRFFAVRPEGSVSTLKIQRTERGDSAVYLCASSLMPTSEDEQFFGPGTRLTVL.

The V and J genes are TRBV28 and TRBJ2-7; no firm D call. The CDR3 totals 15 residues. Per the germline V gene, CDR1 is MDHEN and CDR2 is SYDVKM. The germline V and J ends were trimmed by 3 bases and 5 bases, with 17 bases remaining between them. The CDR3 DNA reads TGTGCCAGCAGTTTCTCATCCCCCCCACGGAACGAGCAGTACTTC. Amino acid sequence: CASSFSSPPRNEQYF.

The table lists this clone with a count of one. The chain has TRBV6-5 and TRBJ2-7, with TRBD1 identical over 8 bases. This CDR3 is built from 16 residues. Germline lookup yields CDR1 MNHEY and CDR2 SVGAGI. The ends lost 4 bases at V and 0 bases at J; junction bases unmatched: 8. The CDR3 reads CASSWPTGDPSYEQYF. The CDR3 DNA is TGTGCCAGCAGTTGGCCGACAGGGGACCCCTCCTACGAGCAGTACTTC.

The CDR3: CASAQNRDSGELFF. The DNA for the CDR3 is TGTGCCAGCGCTCAAAACCGGGACAGCGGGGAGCTGTTTTTT. The chain employs TRBV5-6 and TRBJ2-2, with 7 nucleotides matching TRBD1. After removal of 7 bases from V and 7 bases from J, the junction contained 10 bases not matched to a gene. Germline lookup yields CDR1 SGHDT and CDR2 YYEEEE. This CDR3 comprises 14 residues.

A single count supports this clone. This chain joins TRBV4-1 and TRBJ2-5; a weak D match, TRBD2 (5 bases). Trimming left V 5 bases short and J 5 bases short, with 12 bases between. The CDR3 runs 13 residues. Germline-derived CDR1 and CDR2 are MGHRA and YSYEKL. For the CDR3, the DNA is TGCGCCAGCAGCAGTGGACTTCCGGAGACCCAGTACTTC. Residues: CASSSGLPETQYF.

This clone was picked up a small number of times. This CDR3 is CASSEQGINIQYF. The DNA of the CDR3 is TGTGCCAGCAGTGAGCAGGGGATAAACATTCAGTACTTC. The chain joins TRBV25-1 to TRBJ2-4, with D perhaps TRBD1 (6 bases). Trimming pared 3 bases from V and 6 bases from J, leaving 9 bases between. The germline CDR1 and CDR2 sequences are MGHDK and SYGVNS. The CDR3 is 13 residues long.

The chain employs TRBV6-6 and TRBJ2-3; the match to TRBD2 covers 7 bases. Losses at the gene ends were 7 bases for V and 5 bases for J; bases not matched to a gene: 9. The CDR3 loop spans 14 amino acids. CDR1 is MNHNY and CDR2 is SVGAGI in the germline V gene (reference sequence). The CDR3 is CASKLTGGGDTQYF. CDR3 nucleotides: TGTGCCAGCAAACTGACGGGAGGCGGAGATACGCAGTATTTT.

This sequence joins TRBV6-5 and TRBJ2-5; D may match TRBD1 or TRBD2 (5 bases each). V was shortened by 6 bases and J by 9 bases, with 20 bases between the two germline ends. The CDR3 sequence is 14 residues long. Germline loops: CDR1 MNHEY, CDR2 SVGAGI. CDR3 in DNA: TGTGCCAGCAGGGCTAGCCGGGACCCTAGTCCCCAGTACTTC. Translated: CASRASRDPSPQYF.

This clone was recorded only once. This rearrangement joins TRBV19 to TRBJ1-2; a possible D gene is TRBD1 (5 bases). Germline V gene lookup returns CDR1 LNHDA and CDR2 SQIVND (reference sequence). The germline V and J ends were trimmed by 5 bases and 6 bases, with 19 bases remaining between them. This CDR3 region has 15 residues. CDR3 residues: CASSFPTRGEDGYTF. In DNA form, the CDR3 reads TGTGCCAGTAGTTTCCCGACGCGGGGGGAGGATGGCTACACCTTC.

V usage is TRBV10-3 and J usage is TRBJ2-7, with 7 bases fitting TRBD1. The J segment lost 1 base and the V segment lost 6 bases, leaving 0 bases of the junction unmatched. Germline-derived CDR1 and CDR2 are ENHRY and SYGVKD. This CDR3 comprises 12 residues. CDR3 loop: CAIRTGSYEQYF. The CDR3 DNA sequence: TGTGCCATCAGGACAGGGTCCTACGAGCAGTACTTC.

The V call is TRBV19, the J call TRBJ1-3; D not resolved. The germline gives CDR1 LNHDA, CDR2 SQIVND (reference sequence). Trimming cost V 10 bases and J 7 bases, with 8 bases left between them. The CDR3 has 10 residues. The CDR3 nucleotides read TGTGCCACAACCGGGAACACCATATATTTT. It encodes CATTGNTIYF.

The gene calls are TRBV29-1 and TRBJ2-7; 7 nucleotides match TRBD1. Per the germline V gene, CDR1 is SQVTM and CDR2 is ANQGSEA. CDR3 length: 12 amino acids. V shed 8 bases, J shed 1 base, and the junction held 5 bases outside the gene matches. In DNA, the CDR3 is TGCAGCACACTACAGGGGTCCTACGAGCAGTACTTC. Translating gives CSTLQGSYEQYF.

This sequence joins TRBV6-1 and TRBJ1-2, with D unclear. Germline lookup yields CDR1 MNHNS and CDR2 SASEGT. The CDR3 consists of 14 residues. Trimming pared 3 bases from V and 7 bases from J, leaving 15 bases between. The CDR3 sequence: CASSEIRRRGGYTF. For the CDR3, the DNA is TGTGCCAGCAGTGAGATCCGCCGGCGCGGTGGCTACACCTTC.